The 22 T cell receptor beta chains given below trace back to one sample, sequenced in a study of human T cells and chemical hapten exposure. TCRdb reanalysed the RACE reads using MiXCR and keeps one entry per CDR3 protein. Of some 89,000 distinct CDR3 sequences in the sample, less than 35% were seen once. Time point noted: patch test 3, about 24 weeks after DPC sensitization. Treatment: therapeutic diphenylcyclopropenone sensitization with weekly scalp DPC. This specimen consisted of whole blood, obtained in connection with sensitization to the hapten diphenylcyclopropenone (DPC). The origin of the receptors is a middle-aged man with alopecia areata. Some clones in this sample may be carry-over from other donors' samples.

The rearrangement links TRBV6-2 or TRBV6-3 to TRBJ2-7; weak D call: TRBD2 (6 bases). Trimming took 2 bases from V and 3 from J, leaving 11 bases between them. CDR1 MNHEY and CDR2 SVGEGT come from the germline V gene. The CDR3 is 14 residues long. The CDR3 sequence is CASSYGGTRYEQYF. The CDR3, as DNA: TGTGCCAGCAGTTACGGCGGGACCCGCTACGAGCAGTACTTC.

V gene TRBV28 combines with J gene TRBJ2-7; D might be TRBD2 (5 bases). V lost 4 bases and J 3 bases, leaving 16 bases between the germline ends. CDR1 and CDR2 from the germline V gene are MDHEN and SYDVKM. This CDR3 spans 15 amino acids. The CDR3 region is CASSSNGVSLYEQYF. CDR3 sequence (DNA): TGTGCCAGCAGTTCCAACGGGGTTAGCCTCTACGAGCAGTACTTC.

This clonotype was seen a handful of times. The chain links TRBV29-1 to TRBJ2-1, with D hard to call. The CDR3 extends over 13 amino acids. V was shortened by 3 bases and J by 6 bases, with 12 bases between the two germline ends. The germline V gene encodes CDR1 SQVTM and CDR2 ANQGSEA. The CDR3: CSVDPPDSNEQFF. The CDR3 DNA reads TGCAGCGTTGACCCGCCGGATAGCAATGAGCAGTTCTTC.

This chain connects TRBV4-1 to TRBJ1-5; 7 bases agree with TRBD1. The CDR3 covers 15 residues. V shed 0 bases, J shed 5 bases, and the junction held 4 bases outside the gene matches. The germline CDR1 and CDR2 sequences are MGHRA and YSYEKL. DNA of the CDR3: TGCGCCAGCAGCCAAGATGGGACAGACCATCAGCCCCAGCATTTT. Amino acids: CASSQDGTDHQPQHF.

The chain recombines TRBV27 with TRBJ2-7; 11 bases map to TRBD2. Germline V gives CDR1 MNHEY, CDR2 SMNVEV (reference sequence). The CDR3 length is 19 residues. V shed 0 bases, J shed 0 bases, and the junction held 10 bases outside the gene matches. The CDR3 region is CASSLSTSGSDPFSYEQYF. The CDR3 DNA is TGTGCCAGCAGTTTATCTACTAGCGGGAGCGATCCTTTCTCCTACGAGCAGTACTTC.

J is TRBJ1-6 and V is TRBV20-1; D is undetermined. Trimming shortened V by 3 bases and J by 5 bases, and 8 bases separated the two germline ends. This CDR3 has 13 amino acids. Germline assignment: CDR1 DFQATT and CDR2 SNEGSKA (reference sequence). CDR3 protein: CSASFPNNSPLHF. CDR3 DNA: TGCAGTGCTAGCTTTCCCAATAATTCACCCCTCCACTTT.

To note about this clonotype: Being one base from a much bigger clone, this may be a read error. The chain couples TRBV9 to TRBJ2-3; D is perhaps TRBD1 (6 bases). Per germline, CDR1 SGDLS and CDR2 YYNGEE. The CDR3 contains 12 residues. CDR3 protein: CASSVGTDTRYF. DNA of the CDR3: TGTGCCAGCAGCGTAGGGACAGATACGCGGTATTTT.

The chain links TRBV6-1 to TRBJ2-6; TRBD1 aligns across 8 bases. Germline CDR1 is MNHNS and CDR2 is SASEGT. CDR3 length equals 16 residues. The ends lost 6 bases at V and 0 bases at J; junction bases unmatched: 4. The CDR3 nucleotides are TGTGCCAGCAGGGGGGACAGGCTCTCTGGGGCCAACGTCCTGACTTTC. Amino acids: CASRGDRLSGANVLTF.

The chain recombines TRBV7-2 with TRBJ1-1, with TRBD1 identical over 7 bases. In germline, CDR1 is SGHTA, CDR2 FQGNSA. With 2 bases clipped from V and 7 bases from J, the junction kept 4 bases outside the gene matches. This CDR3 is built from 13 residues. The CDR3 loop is CASSLSNRGEAFF. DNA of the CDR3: TGTGCCAGCAGCTTAAGTAACAGGGGTGAAGCTTTCTTT.

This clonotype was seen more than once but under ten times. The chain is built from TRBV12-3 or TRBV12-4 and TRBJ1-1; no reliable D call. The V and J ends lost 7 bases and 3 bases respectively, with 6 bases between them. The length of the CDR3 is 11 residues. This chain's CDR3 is CASTTYTEAFF. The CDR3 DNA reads TGTGCCAGCACCACGTACACTGAAGCTTTCTTT.

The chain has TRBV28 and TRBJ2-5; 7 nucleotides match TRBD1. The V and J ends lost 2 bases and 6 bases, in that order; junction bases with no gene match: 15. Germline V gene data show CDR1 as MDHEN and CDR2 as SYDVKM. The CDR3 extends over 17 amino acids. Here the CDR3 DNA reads TGTGCCAGCAGTTTAGGACTGTTGGACAGGTTCGTAAAGACCCAGTACTTC. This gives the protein CASSLGLLDRFVKTQYF.

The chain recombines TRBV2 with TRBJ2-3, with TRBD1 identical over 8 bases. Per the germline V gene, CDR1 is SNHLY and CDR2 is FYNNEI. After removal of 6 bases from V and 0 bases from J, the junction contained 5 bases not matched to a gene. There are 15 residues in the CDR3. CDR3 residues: CASRKRDRSTDTQYF. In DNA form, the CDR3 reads TGTGCCAGCAGGAAAAGGGACAGGAGCACAGATACGCAGTATTTT.

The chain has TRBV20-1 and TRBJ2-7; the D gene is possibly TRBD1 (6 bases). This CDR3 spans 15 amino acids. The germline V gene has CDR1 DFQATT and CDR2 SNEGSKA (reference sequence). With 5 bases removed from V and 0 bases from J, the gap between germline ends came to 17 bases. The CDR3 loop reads CSAETDRQNSYEQYF. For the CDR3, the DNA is TGCAGTGCTGAGACCGACAGGCAGAACTCCTACGAGCAGTACTTC.

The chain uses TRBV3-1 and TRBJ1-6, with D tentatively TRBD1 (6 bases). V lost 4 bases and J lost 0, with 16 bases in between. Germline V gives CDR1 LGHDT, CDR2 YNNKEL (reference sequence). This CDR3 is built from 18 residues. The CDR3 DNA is TGTGCCAGCAGCCTCCTAGGGGGGCAGAGCTCCTATAATTCACCCCTCCACTTT. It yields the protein CASSLLGGQSSYNSPLHF.

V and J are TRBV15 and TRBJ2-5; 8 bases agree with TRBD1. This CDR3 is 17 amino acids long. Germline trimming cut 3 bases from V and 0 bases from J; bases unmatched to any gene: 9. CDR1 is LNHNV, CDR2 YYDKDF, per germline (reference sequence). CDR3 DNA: TGTGCCACCAGCAGTGGAGGGACAGGCGCGTACCAAGAGACCCAGTACTTC. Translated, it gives CATSSGGTGAYQETQYF. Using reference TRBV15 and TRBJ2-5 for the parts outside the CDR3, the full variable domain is DAMVIQNPRYQVTQFGKPVTLSCSQTLNHNVMYWYQQKSSQAPKLLFHYYDKDFNNEADTPDNFQSRRPNTSFCFLDIRSPGLGDTAMYLCATSSGGTGAYQETQYFGPGTRLLVL.

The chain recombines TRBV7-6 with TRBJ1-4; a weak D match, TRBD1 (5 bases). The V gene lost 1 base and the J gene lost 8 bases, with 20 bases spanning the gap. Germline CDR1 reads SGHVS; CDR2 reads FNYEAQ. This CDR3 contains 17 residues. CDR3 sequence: CASSLGISGGGTEKLFF. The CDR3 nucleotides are TGTGCCAGCAGCTTAGGGATTTCCGGGGGGGGAACCGAAAAACTGTTTTTT.

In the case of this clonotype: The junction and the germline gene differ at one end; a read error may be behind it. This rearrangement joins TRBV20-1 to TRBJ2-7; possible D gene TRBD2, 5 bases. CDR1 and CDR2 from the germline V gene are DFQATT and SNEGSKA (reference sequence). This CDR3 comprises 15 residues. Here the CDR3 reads CSAGDFESGSYEQYF. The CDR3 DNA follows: TGCAGTGCTGGAGACTTCGAGAGCGGCTCCTACGAGCAGTACTTC.

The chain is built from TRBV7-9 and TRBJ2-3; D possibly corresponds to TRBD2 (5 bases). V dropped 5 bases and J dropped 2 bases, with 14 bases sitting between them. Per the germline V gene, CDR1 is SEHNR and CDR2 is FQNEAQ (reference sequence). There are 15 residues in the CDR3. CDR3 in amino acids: CASSPGLKHTDTQYF. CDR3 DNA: TGTGCCAGCAGCCCAGGACTTAAGCACACAGATACGCAGTATTTT.

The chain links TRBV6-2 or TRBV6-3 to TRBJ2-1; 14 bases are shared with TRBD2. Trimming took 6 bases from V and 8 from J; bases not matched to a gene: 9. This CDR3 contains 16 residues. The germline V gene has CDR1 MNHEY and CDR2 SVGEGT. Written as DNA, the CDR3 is TGTGCCAGCAGCAGCCCGGGACTAGCGGGAGTACATGAGCAGTTCTTC. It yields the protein CASSSPGLAGVHEQFF.

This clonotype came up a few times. In DNA, the CDR3 is TGTGCCAGCAGTTCCGGACTAGCGGGGGTCACAGATACGCAGTATTTT. It is translated as CASSSGLAGVTDTQYF. J is TRBJ2-3 and V is TRBV7-2; 13 nucleotides agree with TRBD2. The trim removed 6 bases at V and 2 bases at J, leaving 5 bases unmatched. Germline loops: CDR1 SGHTA, CDR2 FQGNSA. CDR3 length: 16 residues.

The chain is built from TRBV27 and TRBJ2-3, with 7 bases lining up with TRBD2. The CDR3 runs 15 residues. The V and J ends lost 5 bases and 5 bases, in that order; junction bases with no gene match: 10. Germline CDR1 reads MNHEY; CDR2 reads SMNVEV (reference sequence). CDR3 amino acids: CASSRGTTSGDTQYF. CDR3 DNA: TGTGCCAGCAGTCGTGGGACTACATCTGGAGATACGCAGTATTTT.

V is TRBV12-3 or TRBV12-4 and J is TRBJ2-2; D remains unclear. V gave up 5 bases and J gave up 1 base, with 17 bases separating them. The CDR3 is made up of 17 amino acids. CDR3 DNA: TGTGCCAGCAGTCGGGTAGTCAGGTTCCGGAACACCGGGGAGCTGTTTTTT. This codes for CASSRVVRFRNTGELFF.